The rows below give T cell receptor beta chains drawn from one sample of a study of CD8 T cells in Susac syndrome. In TCRdb, the immunoSEQ multiplex PCR reads were re-called with MiXCR into one record per CDR3 protein. The sample lists 100,000 to 150,000 distinct CDR3 sequences; around 94% were seen once. The sequencing sample was made of CD4+ T cells from PBMCs. The receptors were sampled from a human donor in good health. Both conserved end residues are part of each CDR3. D genes are given only for firm matches.

cdr3_length j_call v_call d_call cdr3_nt cdr3_aa
14 TRBJ2-4 TRBV12-3/TRBV12-4 TRBD1 TGTGCCAGCAGCCGGACAGGGGTTGGAAGCATTCAGTACTTC CASSRTGVGSIQYF
12 TRBJ1-1 TRBV6-5 - TGTGCCAGCAGTTACCCAACAGGAGAAGCTTTCTTT CASSYPTGEAFF
15 TRBJ1-2 TRBV4-1 - TGCGCCAGCAGCCAAGTGGGGAGGCGCAACTATGGCTACACCTTC CASSQVGRRNYGYTF
14 TRBJ1-1 TRBV5-1 TRBD1 TGCGCCAGCCGTACACAGGGGGCCGGAACTGAAGCTTTCTTT CASRTQGAGTEAFF
13 TRBJ2-7 TRBV6-6 - TGTGCCAGCAGTAACGGTCGGGCAACGGAGCAGTACTTC CASSNGRATEQYF
14 TRBJ2-5 TRBV29-1 - TGCAGCGTTGAAAAGGGACTCCGGATGGGGACCCAGTACTTC CSVEKGLRMGTQYF
13 TRBJ2-2 TRBV20-1 - TGCAGTGCGAAGGTTAGGGTCACCGGGGAGCTGTTTTTT CSAKVRVTGELFF
12 TRBJ2-7 TRBV29-1 - TGCAGCGTTGCCTTGGGGGCGGGAGAGCAGTACTTC CSVALGAGEQYF
14 TRBJ1-5 TRBV27 - TGTGCCAGCAGTCGACAAATGGGCAATCAGCCCCAGCATTTT CASSRQMGNQPQHF
14 TRBJ2-5 TRBV5-6 - TGTGCCAGCAGCTTGGTGTTAGCGGCACAGACCCAGTACTTC CASSLVLAAQTQYF
14 TRBJ2-1 TRBV6-1 TRBD1 TGTGCCAGCAGTGATCAGGGGGCCTACAATGAGCAGTTCTTC CASSDQGAYNEQFF
14 TRBJ1-5 TRBV20-1 - TGCAGTGCTAGAGAGGGGGTACGTAATCAGCCCCAGCATTTT CSAREGVRNQPQHF
12 TRBJ1-1 TRBV20-1 - TGCAGTGCTAGTAGTCAGTTCACTGAAGCTTTCTTT CSASSQFTEAFF
12 TRBJ2-7 TRBV20-1 - TGCAGTGCTAGAGGTATAGCGAAAGAGCAGTACTTC CSARGIAKEQYF
14 TRBJ1-1 TRBV4-2 TRBD1 TGTGCCAGCGGGACAGCAGACATGAACACTGAAGCTTTCTTT CASGTADMNTEAFF
13 TRBJ2-7 TRBV6-2/TRBV6-3 TRBD1 TGTGCCAGCAGTGCGGTGGACAGGAACGAGCAGTACTTC CASSAVDRNEQYF
13 TRBJ1-1 TRBV5-1 - TGCGCCAGCAGCTTGGAGCGGGGCACTGAAGCTTTCTTT CASSLERGTEAFF